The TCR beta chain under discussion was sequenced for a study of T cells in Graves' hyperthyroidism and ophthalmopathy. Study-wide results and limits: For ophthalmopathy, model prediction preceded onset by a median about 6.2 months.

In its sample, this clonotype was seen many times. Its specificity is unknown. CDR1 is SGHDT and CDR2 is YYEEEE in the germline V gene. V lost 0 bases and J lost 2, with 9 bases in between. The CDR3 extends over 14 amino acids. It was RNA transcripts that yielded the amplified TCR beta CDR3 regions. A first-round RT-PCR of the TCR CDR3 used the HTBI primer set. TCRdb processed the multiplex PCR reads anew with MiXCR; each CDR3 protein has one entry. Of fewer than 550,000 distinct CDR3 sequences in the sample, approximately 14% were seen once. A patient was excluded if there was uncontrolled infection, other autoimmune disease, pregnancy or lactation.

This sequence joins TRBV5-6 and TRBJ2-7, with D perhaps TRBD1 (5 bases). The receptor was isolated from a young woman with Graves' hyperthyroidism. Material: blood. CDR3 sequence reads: CASSLVVGAYEQYF. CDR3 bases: TGTGCCAGCAGCTTGGTGGTAGGGGCCTACGAGCAGTACTTC.